This T cell receptor beta chain appears in the sequencing data of a study of post-analysis software for immune sequencing data (dated by TCRdb to 2014 to 2015). Context from the whole study: Relapsing-remitting, secondary progressive and progressive-relapsing multiple sclerosis were recorded as disease courses, and subtype annotation was lacking for some patients. Patient repertoires were compared against about twelve previously published healthy control repertoires from donors aged about 6 to 26 years. A subset of samples was prepared in parallel using single-end sample barcoding, then pooled and co-amplified after Illumina adapter ligation. Here is what the overall study found, with its caveats: When samples were clustered directly using the F measure, samples prepared in the same batch co-clustered strongly, which prompted a batch-effect correction. Patients showed significantly higher frequencies than controls for roughly 5 TRBV segments, among them TRBV5-6, TRBV5-1 and TRBV20-1. Multiple sclerosis patients had significantly lower normalized Chao1 diversity than controls, a result that suggests substantial peripheral T-cell clonal expansion. The control group was slightly older than the multiple sclerosis patient group.

To demonstrate the VDJtools post-analysis software, the study profiled TCR beta repertoires from the peripheral blood of 10 to 15 young patients with multiple sclerosis. Multiple sclerosis patients were children and adolescents aged 6 to 15 years. On this clonotype itself: Its antigen is not yet known. No much larger clone is present one base from it, and per-base qualities are unavailable.

The germline V gene (reference sequence) provides CDR1 LGHDT and CDR2 YNNKEL. The CDR3, cysteine through phenylalanine, is 14 amino acids long. Only the CDR3 part of the read is kept: 42 bases, read in frame from the first base. A distance of 9 bases separates the germline ends of V and J, which lose 1 base and 5 bases respectively. Receptor libraries were prepared by PCR. Sequencing instrument: Illumina HiSeq 2500. To reduce PCR and sequencing biases, unique molecular identifiers were built into the TCR beta cDNA libraries. Every 1 to 10 million input T cells yielded around 500,000 cDNA molecules, meaning each molecule approximated one T cell. The same protocol used for the earlier healthy control dataset was applied to prepare and sequence the patient libraries. Within a given batch, samples were prepared together, multiplexed and sequenced on the same HiSeq lane. In the authors' own workflow: MIGEC handled the raw barcoded reads, throwing out single-read molecular identifier groups before consensus assembly and CDR3 extraction. VDJtools was used for post-analysis of the clonotype tables, with diversity normalized by down-sampling every dataset to the smallest sample size. To correct batch-related cross-sample contamination, repertoire overlap clustering matched CDR3 amino acid sequences but not nucleotide sequences. The public reads were run again by TCRdb, first through fastp at Q25 and then through MiXCR, and only productive beta chains were kept. Merged by CDR3 protein, the rows form single entries marked with the most common genes and DNA. The V and J calls, along with clone size, are taken from TCRdb and not from the paper's own processing. This sample is represented by under 200,000 distinct CDR3 sequences; roughly 28% of them were singletons. Clones ranked in the top ten supply 3% to 3.5% of the sample.

This clonotype originated in a girl under 18 with multiple sclerosis. Sequenced input: blood. Recombination joined TRBV3-1 with TRBJ1-5; the D segment cannot be called with confidence. The CDR3 sequence is CASSQGGADQPQHF. The sequenced DNA is TGTGCCAGCAGCCAAGGGGGTGCCGATCAGCCCCAGCATTTT.